The 6 T cell receptor beta chains below come from one sample, sequenced in a study of control samples from healthy donors and cancer patients. Clones were read by immunoSEQ multiplex PCR, and TCRdb kept only the in-frame ones, dropping some. Here the sample spans some 150,000 clones, about 94% being singletons. The sequencing sample was made of blood. These receptors were taken from a man aged 35 to 55 in good health.

This rearrangement joins TRBV9 to TRBJ1-6; no reliable D call. The CDR3 spans 14 residues. V lost 3 bases and J lost 14, with 18 bases in between. Germline loops: CDR1 SGDLS, CDR2 YYNGEE. The CDR3 nucleotides are TGTGCCAGCAGCGGCGGACCGACTTGGGAATCCCTCCACTTT. This gives the protein CASSGGPTWESLHF.

V is TRBV4-1 and J is TRBJ1-5; D ambiguous. V gave up 4 bases and J gave up 2 bases, with 9 bases separating them. Germline CDR1 reads MGHRA; CDR2 reads YSYEKL. This CDR3 is 14 amino acids long. The CDR3 sequence: CASSREMGNQPQHF. The CDR3 DNA reads as TGCGCCAGCAGCCGAGAAATGGGCAATCAGCCCCAGCATTTT.

The rearrangement uses TRBV19 and TRBJ2-7; 9 nucleotides line up with TRBD1. Unmatched junction bases numbered 5, after V lost 4 bases and J lost 7 bases. Germline V CDR1 and CDR2: LNHDA, SQIVND (reference sequence). The length of the CDR3 is 13 residues. The CDR3 protein is CASSTGTGWEQYF. CDR3 in DNA: TGTGCCAGTAGTACAGGGACAGGGTGGGAGCAGTACTTC.

V is TRBV28 and J is TRBJ1-2; D not resolved. The CDR3 covers 14 residues. The germline CDR1 and CDR2 sequences are MDHEN and SYDVKM. With 5 bases removed from V and 6 bases from J, the gap between germline ends came to 16 bases. CDR3 DNA: TGTGCCAGCAGTCCTATCTATTGGGTAGATGGCTACACCTTC. Translated, it gives CASSPIYWVDGYTF.

The CDR3 nucleotides read TGCGCCAGCAGCCAAGTGGGGAGGGGACAGAATCAGCCCCAGCATTTT. Encoded protein: CASSQVGRGQNQPQHF. This chain links TRBV4-1 with TRBJ1-5, with 7 bases matching TRBD1. CDR1 is MGHRA, CDR2 YSYEKL, per germline. The CDR3 is 16 residues long. Trimming cost V 1 base and J 4 bases; bases outside gene matches: 7.

V is TRBV5-6 and J is TRBJ1-1, with 11 bases that match TRBD1. From germline, CDR1 is SGHDT and CDR2 YYEEEE. V was pared by 4 bases and J by 6 bases, with 5 bases of the junction left unmatched. CDR3 size: 14 residues. For the CDR3, the DNA is TGTGCCAGCAGCCGTGGGACAGGGGGTGCTGAAGCTTTCTTT. Translation: CASSRGTGGAEAFF.